The 25 T cell receptor beta chains below come from one sample, sequenced in a study of cytomegalovirus exposure and HLA in healthy donors. It was with 60 Vbeta and 13 Jbeta primers that the PCR ran. Profiling relied on immunoSEQ multiplex PCR, and the TCRdb table lists in-frame clones only, not all of them. The data hold 110,000 to 150,000 clones, with approximately 82% observed a single time. Source material: PBMCs. The origin of the receptors is a woman in her sixties or seventies in good health and CMV-seropositive.

The chain carries TRBV28 and TRBJ2-1; a possible D gene is TRBD1 (8 bases). Germline values: CDR1 MDHEN, CDR2 SYDVKM. Trimming removed 5 bases at V and 7 bases at J, with 21 bases between. This CDR3 contains 16 residues. CDR3 protein: CASSGPGGGSGNEQFF. In DNA form, the CDR3 reads TGTGCCAGCAGTGGGCCAGGGGGCGGGAGTGGGAATGAGCAGTTCTTC. Supplemented by reference TRBV28 and TRBJ2-1, the full variable domain reads DVKVTQSSRYLVKRTGEKVFLECVQDMDHENMFWYRQDPGLGLRLIYFSYDVKMKEKGDIPEGYSVSREKKERFSLILESASTNQTSMYLCASSGPGGGSGNEQFFGPGTRLTVL.

V is TRBV27 and J is TRBJ1-3; a possible D gene is TRBD1 (6 bases). This CDR3 is 15 amino acids long. The germline V gene encodes CDR1 MNHEY and CDR2 SMNVEV (reference sequence). The germline V and J ends were trimmed by 5 bases and 0 bases, with 11 bases remaining between them. The CDR3 is CASSTDRNSGNTIYF. CDR3 DNA: TGTGCCAGCAGTACAGACAGGAACTCTGGAAACACCATATATTTT.

This clone has only one observation. The CDR3 DNA reads as TGCGCCAGCAGTGAGGGCGCGGGAGGGCAGGTCTCTTACCAAGAGACCCAGTACTTC. Residues: CASSEGAGGQVSYQETQYF. This chain uses TRBV10-1 with TRBJ2-5; TRBD2 aligns across 9 bases. CDR1 is WNHNN, CDR2 SYGVQD, per germline (reference sequence). V lost 2 bases, J lost 0 bases, and 13 bases stayed unmatched. This CDR3 comprises 19 residues.

This rearrangement joins TRBV5-6 to TRBJ2-3; the D is unclear. Germline CDR1 reads SGHDT; CDR2 reads YYEEEE. This CDR3 is built from 13 residues. V lost 1 base to trimming and J lost 1 base, with 4 bases between them. The CDR3, as DNA: TGTGCCAGCAGCTTGCGGGGCACAGATACGCAGTATTTT. It codes for CASSLRGTDTQYF.

The chain combines TRBV28 with TRBJ1-5; D unresolved. V lost 5 bases and J 0 bases, leaving 11 bases between the germline ends. Germline assignment: CDR1 MDHEN and CDR2 SYDVKM. The CDR3 consists of 15 residues. CDR3 nucleotides: TGTGCCAGCAGTATCACAGAATATAGCAATCAGCCCCAGCATTTT. As protein: CASSITEYSNQPQHF.

The J gene is TRBJ1-2, the V gene TRBV4-1; 9 bases are shared with TRBD1. Germline CDR1 and CDR2: MGHRA and YSYEKL. Trimming removed 4 bases from V and 4 bases from J; junction bases left unmatched: 13. The CDR3 loop spans 17 amino acids. CDR3 sequence reads: CASSLGTGRIGPYGYTF. DNA of the CDR3: TGCGCCAGCAGCCTCGGGACAGGGAGGATCGGGCCCTATGGCTACACCTTC.

The chain is built from TRBV28 and TRBJ1-2; unclear D gene. The CDR3 is made up of 12 amino acids. The V end was cut by 5 bases, the J end by 0 bases, with 4 bases between. Per germline, CDR1 MDHEN and CDR2 SYDVKM. CDR3 residues: CASSLTNYGYTF. Here the CDR3 DNA reads TGTGCCAGCAGTCTTACTAACTATGGCTACACCTTC.

This clone was found once. V usage is TRBV4-2 and J usage is TRBJ2-7; 7 bases match TRBD2. The length of the CDR3 is 14 residues. Germline CDR1 is LGHNA and CDR2 is YNFKEQ. The J segment lost 1 base and the V segment lost 4 bases, leaving 4 bases of the junction unmatched. CDR3 DNA sequence: TGTGCCAGCAGCCCACGGGGGGAGTCCTACGAGCAGTACTTC. This gives the protein CASSPRGESYEQYF.

This chain joins TRBV4-1 and TRBJ2-1; 11 nucleotides align to TRBD2. The CDR3 is made up of 15 amino acids. Germline CDR1 reads MGHRA; CDR2 reads YSYEKL. V was clipped by 5 bases and J by 4 bases; unmatched bases: 4. The CDR3: CASSATSGSYNEQFF. The CDR3, as DNA: TGCGCCAGCAGCGCTACTAGCGGGAGTTACAATGAGCAGTTCTTC.

The chain combines TRBV29-1 with TRBJ2-1; no clear D gene. V shed 4 bases and J shed 9 bases, with 10 bases lying between them. CDR3 length: 11 residues. Germline V gene sequence: CDR1 SQVTM, CDR2 ANQGSEA. CDR3 DNA sequence: TGCAGCGTTGCAGGAACGGCTGAGCAGTTCTTC. Translation: CSVAGTAEQFF.

The genes are TRBV7-6 and TRBJ1-2; tentative D call: TRBD1 (5 bases). The CDR3 runs 13 residues. Trimming took off 4 bases at V and 4 bases at J, with 10 bases between the two ends. Germline CDR1 reads SGHVS; CDR2 reads FNYEAQ. The CDR3 DNA reads TGTGCCAGCAGCTCTTTCCAGGGCTATGGCTACACCTTC. Encoded protein: CASSSFQGYGYTF.

The rearrangement links TRBV19 to TRBJ2-7; tentative D call: TRBD2 (7 bases). Germline loops: CDR1 LNHDA, CDR2 SQIVND (reference sequence). Trimming left V 7 bases short and J 2 bases short, with 21 bases between. The CDR3 contains 16 residues. The CDR3 bases are TGTGCCAGTACCCGTCACCACAGGGAGGGAGCCTACGAGCAGTACTTC. Amino acid sequence: CASTRHHREGAYEQYF.

J is TRBJ2-1 and V is TRBV4-1; TRBD1 aligns across 7 bases. V was clipped by 0 bases and J by 9 bases; unmatched bases: 8. Germline V gene lookup returns CDR1 MGHRA and CDR2 YSYEKL. CDR3 size: 15 residues. The CDR3: CASSQESRQGVEQFF. In DNA, the CDR3 is TGCGCCAGCAGCCAAGAATCGAGACAGGGAGTTGAGCAGTTCTTC.

The CDR3 DNA reads TGTGCCAGCAGTCAACGGGACTGGTACGAGCAGTACTTC. This translates into CASSQRDWYEQYF. The V gene is TRBV6-5, the J gene TRBJ2-7, with TRBD2 as a possible D gene (6 bases). V lost 5 bases and J lost 4, with 12 bases in between. Germline V gene lookup returns CDR1 MNHEY and CDR2 SVGAGI. The CDR3 loop spans 13 amino acids.

The chain links TRBV27 to TRBJ2-7; 9 nucleotides match TRBD2. The ends lost 4 bases at V and 2 bases at J; junction bases unmatched: 0. The germline CDR1 and CDR2 sequences are MNHEY and SMNVEV (reference sequence). The CDR3 has 13 residues. In nucleotides, the CDR3 is TGTGCCAGCAGTTCTAGCGGGACCTACGAGCAGTACTTC. Translating gives CASSSSGTYEQYF.

This chain links TRBV28 with TRBJ1-4; 9 nucleotides align to TRBD1. V shed 7 bases, J shed 8 bases, and the junction held 8 bases outside the gene matches. The CDR3 length is 14 residues. Germline V lookup: CDR1 MDHEN, CDR2 SYDVKM. Here the CDR3 DNA reads TGTGCCAGCATGTACAGGGGGCGACGAGAAAAACTGTTTTTT. Translated: CASMYRGRREKLFF.

The gene calls are TRBV19 and TRBJ1-5; no firm D call. V dropped 6 bases and J dropped 2 bases, with 14 bases sitting between them. The CDR3 loop spans 15 amino acids. CDR1 LNHDA and CDR2 SQIVND come from the germline V gene (reference sequence). CDR3: CASSPEPRGNQPQHF. For the CDR3, the DNA is TGTGCCAGTAGCCCCGAACCACGGGGCAATCAGCCCCAGCATTTT.

This clone was seen a few times. The rearrangement joins TRBV30 to TRBJ2-3; TRBD1 might be the D (7 bases). V was shortened by 0 bases and J by 10 bases, with 11 bases between the two germline ends. Germline-derived CDR1 and CDR2 are GTSNPN and SVGIG (reference sequence). The CDR3 is made up of 12 amino acids. CDR3 sequence reads: CAWSVFRGAQYF. CDR3 sequence (DNA): TGTGCCTGGAGTGTATTCAGGGGGGCGCAGTATTTT.

V is TRBV5-1 and J is TRBJ2-5; 13 nucleotides line up with TRBD2. Germline V gives CDR1 SGHRS, CDR2 YFSETQ. Trimming took 4 bases from V and 4 from J; bases not matched to a gene: 4. The CDR3 has 15 amino acids. Here the CDR3 reads CASSGTSGEGETQYF. The CDR3 DNA follows: TGCGCCAGCAGCGGGACTAGCGGGGAGGGAGAGACCCAGTACTTC.

The gene calls are TRBV19 and TRBJ2-5; TRBD2 matches at 7 bases. Per the germline V gene, CDR1 is LNHDA and CDR2 is SQIVND (reference sequence). The length of the CDR3 is 14 residues. J lost 5 bases, V lost 7 bases, and 10 bases had no gene match. The CDR3 here is CASTQGGRSETQYF. The DNA for the CDR3 is TGTGCCAGTACCCAAGGCGGGAGATCCGAGACCCAGTACTTC.

This clone was seen a single time. The V call is TRBV18, the J call TRBJ1-1, with 7 nucleotides matching TRBD1. Germline V CDR1 and CDR2: KGHSH, LQKENI. The CDR3 extends over 14 amino acids. V lost 2 bases, J lost 1 base, and 1 base stayed unmatched. The CDR3 protein is CASSPRQGNTEAFF. DNA for the CDR3: TGTGCCAGCTCACCAAGACAGGGGAACACTGAAGCTTTCTTT.

The rearrangement uses TRBV2 and TRBJ2-1, with D perhaps matching TRBD1 (6 bases). There are 13 residues in the CDR3. The germline CDR1 and CDR2 sequences are SNHLY and FYNNEI. Trimming removed 4 bases at V and 4 bases at J, with 8 bases between. The CDR3 nucleotides are TGTGCCAGCAGTGCACAGGGTTACAATGAGCAGTTCTTC. Encoded protein: CASSAQGYNEQFF. Drawing the rest from reference TRBV2 and TRBJ2-1, the complete variable domain is EPEVTQTPSHQVTQMGQEVILRCVPISNHLYFYWYRQILGQKVEFLVSFYNNEISEKSEIFDDQFSVERPDGSNFTLKIRSTKLEDSAMYFCASSAQGYNEQFFGPGTRLTVL.

V gene TRBV4-1 combines with J gene TRBJ2-7; D unresolved. The CDR3 is 13 residues long. Germline values: CDR1 MGHRA, CDR2 YSYEKL. Trimming took 2 bases from V and 6 from J, leaving 11 bases between them. The CDR3 here is CASSQFWPGEQYF. In nucleotides, the CDR3 is TGCGCCAGCAGCCAATTTTGGCCGGGCGAGCAGTACTTC.

This rearrangement joins TRBV7-3 to TRBJ2-1; 8 nucleotides line up with TRBD2. Germline-derived CDR1 and CDR2 are SGHTA and FQGTGA. The CDR3 loop spans 13 amino acids. J was trimmed by 10 bases and V by 4 bases; bases with no gene match: 6. The CDR3: CASSYGLAGEQFF. CDR3 bases: TGTGCCAGCAGCTACGGACTAGCTGGCGAGCAGTTCTTC.

The gene calls are TRBV4-1 and TRBJ2-3; 9 nucleotides agree with TRBD1. V shed 3 bases and J 6 bases; nucleotides not matched to a gene: 13. CDR3 length: 17 amino acids. Germline CDR1 MGHRA, CDR2 YSYEKL. The CDR3 DNA sequence: TGCGCCAGCAGCCATCGCGGGGGACAGGGCCTCGGGGATACGCAGTATTTT. Its translation is CASSHRGGQGLGDTQYF.